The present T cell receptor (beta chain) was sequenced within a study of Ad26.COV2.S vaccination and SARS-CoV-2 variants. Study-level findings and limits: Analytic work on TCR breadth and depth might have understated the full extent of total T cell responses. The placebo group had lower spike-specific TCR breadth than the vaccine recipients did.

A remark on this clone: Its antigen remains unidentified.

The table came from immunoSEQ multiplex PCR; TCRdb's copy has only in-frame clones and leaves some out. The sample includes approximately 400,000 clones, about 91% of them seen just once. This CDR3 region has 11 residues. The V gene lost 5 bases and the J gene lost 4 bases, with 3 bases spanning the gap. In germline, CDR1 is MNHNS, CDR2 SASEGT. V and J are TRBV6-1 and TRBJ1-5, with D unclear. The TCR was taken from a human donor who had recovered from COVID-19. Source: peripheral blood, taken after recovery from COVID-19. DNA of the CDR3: TGTGCCAGCAGTCGTAATCAGCCCCAGCATTTT. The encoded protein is CASSRNQPQHF.